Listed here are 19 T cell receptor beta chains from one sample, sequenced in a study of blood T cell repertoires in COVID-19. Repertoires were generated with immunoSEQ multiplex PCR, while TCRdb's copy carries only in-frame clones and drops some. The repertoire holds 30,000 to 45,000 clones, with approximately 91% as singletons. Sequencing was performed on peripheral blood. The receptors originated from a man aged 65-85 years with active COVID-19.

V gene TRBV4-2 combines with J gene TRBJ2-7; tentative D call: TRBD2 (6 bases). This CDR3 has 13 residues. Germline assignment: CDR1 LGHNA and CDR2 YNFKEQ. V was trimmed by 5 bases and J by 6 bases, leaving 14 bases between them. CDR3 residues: CASSDREFAEQYF. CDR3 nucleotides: TGTGCCAGCAGCGACCGGGAGTTCGCCGAGCAGTACTTC.

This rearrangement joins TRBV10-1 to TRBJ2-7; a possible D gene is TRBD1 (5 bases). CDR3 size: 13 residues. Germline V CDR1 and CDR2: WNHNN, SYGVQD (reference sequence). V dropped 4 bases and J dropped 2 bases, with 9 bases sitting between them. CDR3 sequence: CASSGQGTYEQYF. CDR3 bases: TGCGCCAGCAGTGGGCAGGGAACCTACGAGCAGTACTTC.

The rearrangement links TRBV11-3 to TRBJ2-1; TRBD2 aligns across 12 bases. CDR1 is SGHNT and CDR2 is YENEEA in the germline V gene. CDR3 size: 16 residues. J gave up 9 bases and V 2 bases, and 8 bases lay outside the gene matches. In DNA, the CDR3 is TGTGCCAGCAGCTTACACGGGACTAGCGGGCCGGTTGAGCAGTTCTTC. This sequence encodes CASSLHGTSGPVEQFF.

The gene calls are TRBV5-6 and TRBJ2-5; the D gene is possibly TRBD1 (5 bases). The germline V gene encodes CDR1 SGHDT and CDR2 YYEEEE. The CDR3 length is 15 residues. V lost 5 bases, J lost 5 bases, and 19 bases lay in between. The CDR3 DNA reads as TGTGCCAGCAGTATTGCCGTCAGGGAATCTGAGACCCAGTACTTC. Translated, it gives CASSIAVRESETQYF.

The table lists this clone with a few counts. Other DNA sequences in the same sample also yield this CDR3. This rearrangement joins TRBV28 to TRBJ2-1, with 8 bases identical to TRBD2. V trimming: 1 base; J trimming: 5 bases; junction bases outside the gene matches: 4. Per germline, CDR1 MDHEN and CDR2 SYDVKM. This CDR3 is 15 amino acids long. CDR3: CASSLFTSGNNEQFF. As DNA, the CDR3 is TGTGCCAGCAGTTTATTTACTAGCGGAAACAATGAGCAGTTCTTC.

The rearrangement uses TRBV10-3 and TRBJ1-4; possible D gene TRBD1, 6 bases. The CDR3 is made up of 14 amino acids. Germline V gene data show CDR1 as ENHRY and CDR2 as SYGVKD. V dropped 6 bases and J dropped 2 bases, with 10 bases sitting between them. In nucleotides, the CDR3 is TGTGCCATCAGCTCAGGGGCGACTAATGAAAAACTGTTTTTT. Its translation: CAISSGATNEKLFF.

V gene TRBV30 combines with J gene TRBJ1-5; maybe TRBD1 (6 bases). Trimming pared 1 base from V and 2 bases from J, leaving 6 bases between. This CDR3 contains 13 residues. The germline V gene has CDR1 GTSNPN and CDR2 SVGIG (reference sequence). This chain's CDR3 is CAWSGQGNQPQHF. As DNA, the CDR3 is TGTGCCTGGAGTGGACAGGGCAATCAGCCCCAGCATTTT.

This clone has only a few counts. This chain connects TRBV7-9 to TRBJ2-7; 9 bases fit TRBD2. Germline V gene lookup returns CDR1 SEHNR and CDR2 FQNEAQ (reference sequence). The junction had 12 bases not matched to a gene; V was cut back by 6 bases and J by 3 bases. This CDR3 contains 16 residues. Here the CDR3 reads CASRPTKRGAHYEQYF. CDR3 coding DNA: TGTGCCAGCAGGCCGACTAAGCGGGGGGCCCACTACGAGCAGTACTTC.

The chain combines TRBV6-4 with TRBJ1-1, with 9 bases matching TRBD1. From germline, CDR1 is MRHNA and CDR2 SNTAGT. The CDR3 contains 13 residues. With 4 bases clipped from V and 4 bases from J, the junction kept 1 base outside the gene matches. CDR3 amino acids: CASSVDRGTEAFF. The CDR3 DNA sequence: TGTGCCAGCAGTGTGGACAGGGGCACTGAAGCTTTCTTT.

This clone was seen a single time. The CDR3 region has the DNA TGCGCCAGCAGCTTGGCCCTCCTTAGCACAGATACGCAGTATTTT. The encoded protein is CASSLALLSTDTQYF. The rearrangement links TRBV5-1 to TRBJ2-3; D gene unclear. The CDR3 is 15 residues long. Germline CDR1 is SGHRS and CDR2 is YFSETQ. The V end lost 0 bases, the J end lost 0 bases, and 8 bases lay between the germline ends.

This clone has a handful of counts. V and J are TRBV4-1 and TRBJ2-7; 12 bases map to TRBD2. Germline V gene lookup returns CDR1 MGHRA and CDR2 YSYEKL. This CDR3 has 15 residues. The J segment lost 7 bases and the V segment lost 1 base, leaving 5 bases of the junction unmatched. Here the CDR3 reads CASSQGLAGGLEQYF. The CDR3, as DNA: TGCGCCAGCAGCCAAGGGCTAGCGGGAGGGTTGGAGCAGTACTTC.

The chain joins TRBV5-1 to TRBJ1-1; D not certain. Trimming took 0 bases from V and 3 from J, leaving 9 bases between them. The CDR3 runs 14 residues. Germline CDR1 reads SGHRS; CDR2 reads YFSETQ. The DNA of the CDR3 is TGCGCCAGCAGCTTGGTGAGTAAGCACACTGAAGCTTTCTTT. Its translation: CASSLVSKHTEAFF.

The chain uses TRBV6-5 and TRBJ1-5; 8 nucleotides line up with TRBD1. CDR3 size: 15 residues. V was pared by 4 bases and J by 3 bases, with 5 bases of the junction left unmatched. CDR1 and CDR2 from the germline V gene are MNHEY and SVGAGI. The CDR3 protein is CASSSKTGVNQPQHF. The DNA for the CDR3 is TGTGCCAGCAGTTCCAAGACAGGGGTCAATCAGCCCCAGCATTTT.

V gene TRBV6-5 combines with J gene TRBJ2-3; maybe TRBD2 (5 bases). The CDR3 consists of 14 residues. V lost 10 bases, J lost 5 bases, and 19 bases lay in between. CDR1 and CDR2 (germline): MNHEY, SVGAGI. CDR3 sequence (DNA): TGTGCCACAGCAAGGATGCTAGCTTTAGATACGCAGTATTTT. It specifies CATARMLALDTQYF.

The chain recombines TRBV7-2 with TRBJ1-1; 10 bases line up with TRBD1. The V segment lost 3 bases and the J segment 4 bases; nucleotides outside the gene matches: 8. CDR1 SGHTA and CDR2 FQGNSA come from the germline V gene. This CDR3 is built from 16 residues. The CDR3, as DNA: TGTGCCAGCAGCTTGCCGGGACAGGGGAGTTTCACTGAAGCTTTCTTT. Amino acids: CASSLPGQGSFTEAFF.

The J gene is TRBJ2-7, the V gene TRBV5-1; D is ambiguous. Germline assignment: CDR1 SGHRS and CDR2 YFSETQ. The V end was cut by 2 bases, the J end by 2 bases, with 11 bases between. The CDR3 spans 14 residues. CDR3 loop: CASSFLEQPYEQYF. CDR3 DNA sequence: TGCGCCAGCAGCTTCCTTGAACAGCCCTACGAGCAGTACTTC.

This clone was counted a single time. In DNA, the CDR3 is TGTGCCAGCAGTTACGGCTGGGCCCCCGCTAGCACAGATACGCAGTATTTT. Protein product: CASSYGWAPASTDTQYF. The gene calls are TRBV6-2 or TRBV6-3 and TRBJ2-3; no definite D call. Germline V CDR1 and CDR2: MNHEY, SVGEGT. The CDR3 covers 17 residues. Trimming cost V 2 bases and J 0 bases, with 15 bases left between them.

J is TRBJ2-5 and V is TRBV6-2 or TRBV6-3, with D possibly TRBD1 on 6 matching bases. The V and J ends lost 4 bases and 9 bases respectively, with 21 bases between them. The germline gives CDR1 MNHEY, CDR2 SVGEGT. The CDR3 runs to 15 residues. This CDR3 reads CASSSTEGSKGAQYF. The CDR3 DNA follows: TGTGCCAGCAGTTCTACCGAGGGGAGCAAGGGGGCCCAGTACTTC.

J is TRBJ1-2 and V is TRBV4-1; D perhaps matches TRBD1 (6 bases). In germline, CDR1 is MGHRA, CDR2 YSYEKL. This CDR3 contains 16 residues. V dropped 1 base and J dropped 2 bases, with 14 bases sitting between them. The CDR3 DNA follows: TGCGCCAGCAGCCAAGGGACACAGGGATTCAACTATGGCTACACCTTC. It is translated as CASSQGTQGFNYGYTF.